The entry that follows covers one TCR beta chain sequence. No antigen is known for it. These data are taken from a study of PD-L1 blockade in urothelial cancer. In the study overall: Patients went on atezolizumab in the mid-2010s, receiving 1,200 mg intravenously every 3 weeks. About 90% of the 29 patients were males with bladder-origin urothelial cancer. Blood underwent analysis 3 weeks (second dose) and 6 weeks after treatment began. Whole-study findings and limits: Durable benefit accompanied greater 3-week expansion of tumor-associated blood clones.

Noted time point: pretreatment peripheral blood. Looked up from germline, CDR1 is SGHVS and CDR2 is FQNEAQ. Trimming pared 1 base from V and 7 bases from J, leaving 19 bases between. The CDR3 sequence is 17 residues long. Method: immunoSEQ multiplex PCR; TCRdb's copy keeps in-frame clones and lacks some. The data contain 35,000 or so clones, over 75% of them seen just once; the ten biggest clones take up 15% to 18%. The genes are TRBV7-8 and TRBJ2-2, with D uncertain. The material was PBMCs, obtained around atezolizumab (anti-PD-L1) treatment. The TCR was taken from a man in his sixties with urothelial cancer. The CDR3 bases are TGTGCCAGCAGCTTAGTCGTGGGTTTCGGAGAAAGCGGGGAGCTGTTTTTT. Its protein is CASSLVVGFGESGELFF. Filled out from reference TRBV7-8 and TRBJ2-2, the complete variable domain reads GAGVSQSPRYKVAKRGQDVALRCDPISGHVSLFWYQQALGQGPEFLTYFQNEAQLDKSGLPSDRFFAERPEGSVSTLKIQRTQQEDSAVYLCASSLVVGFGESGELFFGEGSRLTVL.